The 24 T cell receptor beta chains given below trace back to one sample, sequenced in a study of graft-versus-host responses after intestinal transplantation. TCRdb's copy holds only in-frame clones and misses some; the assay was immunoSEQ multiplex PCR. The repertoire holds about 13,000 clones, with more than 35% as singletons. The source material was alloreactive CD4+ T cells from a mixed lymphocyte reaction culture, sampled before intestinal transplant. Specified subset: CFSE-low proliferating T cells sorted from roughly six-day pre-transplant mixed lymphocyte reaction (GvH or HvG direction). The source is a human patient who received an intestinal transplant.

The genes are TRBV4-1 and TRBJ2-1; 7 nucleotides agree with TRBD1. This CDR3 has 12 amino acids. Per germline, CDR1 MGHRA and CDR2 YSYEKL. V lost 4 bases, J lost 9 bases, and 3 bases stayed unmatched. This chain's CDR3 is CASSLHRGEQFF. Written as DNA, the CDR3 is TGCGCCAGCAGCCTGCACAGGGGTGAGCAGTTCTTC.

J is TRBJ2-5 and V is TRBV7-2; D may be TRBD1 (5 bases). The CDR3 totals 15 residues. The germline V gene has CDR1 SGHTA and CDR2 FQGNSA. Between the trimmed V and J ends, which lost 5 bases and 0 bases, there was a span of 13 bases. Here the CDR3 DNA reads TGTGCCAGCAGCCCGGCGGCAGGGTACCAAGAGACCCAGTACTTC. It yields the protein CASSPAAGYQETQYF.

The rearrangement joins TRBV7-9 to TRBJ1-1; D not certain. This CDR3 has 15 amino acids. Germline CDR1 SEHNR, CDR2 FQNEAQ (reference sequence). Trimming pared 1 base from V and 1 base from J, leaving 10 bases between. CDR3 loop: CASSLGWQENTEAFF. CDR3 DNA sequence: TGTGCCAGCAGCTTAGGCTGGCAGGAGAACACTGAAGCTTTCTTT.

This clone showed up just a few times. In the same sample, other DNA sequences code for this CDR3. The chain links TRBV11-2 to TRBJ1-6; TRBD1 aligns across 7 bases. V was clipped by 5 bases and J by 0 bases; unmatched bases: 7. CDR1 and CDR2 (germline): SGHAT, FQNNGV. This CDR3 is built from 17 residues. The CDR3 coding sequence is TGTGCCAGCAGCCAAAGGAGGGGGCCCTCCTATAATTCACCCCTCCACTTT. It encodes CASSQRRGPSYNSPLHF.

The V gene is TRBV30, the J gene TRBJ2-7, with 10 nucleotides matching TRBD2. Germline V gives CDR1 GTSNPN, CDR2 SVGIG (reference sequence). J gave up 5 bases and V 2 bases, and 9 bases lay outside the gene matches. This CDR3 spans 15 amino acids. The CDR3 loop reads CAWSKLAGLFHEQYF. The CDR3 DNA follows: TGTGCCTGGAGTAAACTAGCGGGGTTGTTCCACGAGCAGTACTTC. The whole variable domain, filled in from reference TRBV30 and TRBJ2-7, reads SQTIHQWPATLVQPVGSPLSLECTVEGTSNPNLYWYRQAAGRGLQLLFYSVGIGQISSEVPQNLSASRPQDRQFILSSKKLLLSDSGFYLCAWSKLAGLFHEQYFGPGTRLTVT.

Note on this clone: One end of the junction does not line up with germline, which may come from a read error. The rearrangement links TRBV6-5 to TRBJ2-5; a possible D gene is TRBD2 (7 bases). The CDR3 is 16 residues long. Germline assignment: CDR1 MNHEY and CDR2 SVGAGI. In nucleotides, the CDR3 is TGTGCCAGCAGGTACTCAGGGTCGGGGGGCGCTAAGACCCAGTACTTC. It codes for CASRYSGSGGAKTQYF.

The CDR3 nucleotides read TGTGCCAGCGGGGTCGAGTATCTGAACAATGAGCAGTTCTTC. This gives the protein CASGVEYLNNEQFF. The V call is TRBV19, the J call TRBJ2-1, with a possible D match to TRBD2 (5 bases). The V gene's germline CDR1 is LNHDA and CDR2 SQIVND (reference sequence). The CDR3 loop spans 14 amino acids. With 9 bases removed from V and 5 bases from J, the gap between germline ends came to 17 bases.

The V gene is TRBV12-5, the J gene TRBJ2-1; 9 positions agree with TRBD1. This CDR3 is built from 16 residues. V was pared by 1 base and J by 1 base, with 2 bases of the junction left unmatched. Germline V gene lookup returns CDR1 LGHNT and CDR2 FRNRAP. CDR3 residues: CASGLAGTGSYNEQFF. CDR3 DNA sequence: TGTGCTAGTGGTTTGGCCGGGACAGGGTCCTACAATGAGCAGTTCTTC. Based on the CDR3 plus reference TRBV12-5 and TRBJ2-1, the full variable domain is DARVTQTPRHKVTEMGQEVTMRCQPILGHNTVFWYRQTMMQGLELLAYFRNRAPLDDSGMPKDRFSAEMPDATLATLKIQPSEPRDSAVYFCASGLAGTGSYNEQFFGPGTRLTVL.

This CDR3 is CASSLARGPYEQYF. Here the CDR3 DNA reads TGCGCCAGCAGCTTGGCCAGGGGACCCTACGAGCAGTACTTC. The V gene is TRBV5-1, the J gene TRBJ2-7; possible D gene TRBD1, 6 bases. V shed 0 bases and J shed 2 bases, with 9 bases lying between them. The CDR3 covers 14 residues. Germline V gene data show CDR1 as SGHRS and CDR2 as YFSETQ.

The chain employs TRBV11-2 and TRBJ2-7; 7 bases are a match to TRBD2. The V and J ends lost 11 bases and 6 bases, in that order; junction bases with no gene match: 13. This CDR3 is built from 13 residues. CDR1 and CDR2 from the germline V gene are SGHAT and FQNNGV. The CDR3 bases are TGTGCCGCGAGCGGGGAAGGGCGGGGCGAGCAGTACTTC. This gives the protein CAASGEGRGEQYF. Full variable domain (missing parts from reference TRBV11-2 and TRBJ2-7): EAGVAQSPRYKIIEKRQSVAFWCNPISGHATLYWYQQILGQGPKLLIQFQNNGVVDDSQLPKDRFSAERLKGVDSTLKIQPAKLEDSAVYLCAASGEGRGEQYFGPGTRLTVT.

J is TRBJ2-1 and V is TRBV10-2; 11 positions match TRBD2. The germline V gene has CDR1 WSHSY and CDR2 SAAADI. The CDR3 runs to 16 residues. J gave up 5 bases and V 6 bases, and 9 bases lay outside the gene matches. CDR3 residues: CASRRYSGGANNEQFF. CDR3 sequence (DNA): TGCGCCAGCAGAAGATATAGCGGGGGGGCCAACAATGAGCAGTTCTTC.

The chain links TRBV10-3 to TRBJ2-1; TRBD2 agrees at 10 bases. Germline-derived CDR1 and CDR2 are ENHRY and SYGVKD. The CDR3 spans 15 residues. J was trimmed by 2 bases and V by 7 bases; bases with no gene match: 5. DNA of the CDR3: TGTGCCATCAAGGGTAGCGGGGGGCCCTACAATGAGCAGTTCTTC. Translation: CAIKGSGGPYNEQFF.

This clone turned up a few times. The J gene is TRBJ2-7, the V gene TRBV5-1, with TRBD1 identical over 10 bases. Trimming at V came to 7 bases and at J to 0 bases, leaving 4 bases not matched to a gene. Germline CDR1 reads SGHRS; CDR2 reads YFSETQ. The CDR3 totals 14 residues. The CDR3 spells CASGQGVPSYEQYF. CDR3 DNA: TGCGCCAGCGGACAGGGGGTGCCCTCCTACGAGCAGTACTTC.

The chain couples TRBV19 to TRBJ1-5; tentative D call: TRBD1 (6 bases). The CDR3 is 18 amino acids. V lost 7 bases to trimming and J lost 3 bases, with 25 bases between them. The V gene's germline CDR1 is LNHDA and CDR2 SQIVND (reference sequence). CDR3 region: CASTPLTGNLPVNQPQHF. CDR3 bases: TGTGCCAGTACTCCCCTCACAGGGAACTTACCGGTCAATCAGCCCCAGCATTTT.

This clone was seen only a few times. J is TRBJ2-1 and V is TRBV6-5; 9 positions agree with TRBD2. The ends lost 5 bases at V and 3 bases at J; junction bases unmatched: 5. Germline V gene lookup returns CDR1 MNHEY and CDR2 SVGAGI. The CDR3 spans 15 residues. The CDR3 nucleotides read TGTGCCAGCAGTATAATTAGCGGGGGCTACAATGAGCAGTTCTTC. Protein sequence: CASSIISGGYNEQFF.

This clone came up a few times. The genes are TRBV6-4 and TRBJ2-1; 10 positions agree with TRBD2. V shed 3 bases and J 4 bases; nucleotides not matched to a gene: 6. The CDR3 has 16 amino acids. Per germline, CDR1 MRHNA and CDR2 SNTAGT. The CDR3 here is CASSELAGAPYNEQFF. The CDR3 DNA follows: TGTGCCAGCAGTGAGCTAGCGGGGGCACCATACAATGAGCAGTTCTTC.

This chain joins TRBV7-8 and TRBJ1-4; 9 bases are a match to TRBD1. CDR1 and CDR2 (germline): SGHVS, FQNEAQ. J was trimmed by 7 bases and V by 0 bases; bases with no gene match: 6. CDR3 size: 16 residues. The CDR3 spells CASSLARGQGGEKLFF. DNA for the CDR3: TGTGCCAGCAGCTTAGCGCGGGGACAGGGCGGTGAAAAACTGTTTTTT.

This clone came up a few times. The chain recombines TRBV2 with TRBJ1-5; 9 nucleotides line up with TRBD1. The J segment lost 7 bases and the V segment lost 5 bases, leaving 6 bases of the junction unmatched. CDR1 and CDR2 from the germline V gene are SNHLY and FYNNEI. There are 14 residues in the CDR3. DNA for the CDR3: TGTGCCAGCAGTACCGGACAGGGGAGGCAGCCCCAGCATTTT. Translating it yields CASSTGQGRQPQHF. The whole variable domain, remainder taken from reference TRBV2 and TRBJ1-5, is EPEVTQTPSHQVTQMGQEVILRCVPISNHLYFYWYRQILGQKVEFLVSFYNNEISEKSEIFDDQFSVERPDGSNFTLKIRSTKLEDSAMYFCASSTGQGRQPQHFGDGTRLSIL.

The chain joins TRBV4-3 to TRBJ2-3, with 9 bases fitting TRBD1. The CDR3 sequence is 16 residues long. V lost 5 bases, J lost 3 bases, and 9 bases stayed unmatched. In germline, CDR1 is LGHNA, CDR2 YSLEER. CDR3: CASSSRTGDWTDTQYF. The CDR3 DNA follows: TGCGCCAGCAGCTCACGGACAGGGGATTGGACAGATACGCAGTATTTT.

This clone was seen a handful of times. The chain carries TRBV6-5 and TRBJ2-3; TRBD1 aligns across 8 bases. The germline CDR1 and CDR2 sequences are MNHEY and SVGAGI. Trimming at V came to 0 bases and at J to 4 bases, leaving 0 bases not matched to a gene. The CDR3 is 14 amino acids. CDR3 sequence (DNA): TGTGCCAGCAGTTACTCACAGGGGGCAGATACGCAGTATTTT. It encodes CASSYSQGADTQYF.

This clone was observed a handful of times. The chain couples TRBV19 to TRBJ2-7, with D hard to call. Trimming left V 4 bases short and J 6 bases short, with 16 bases between. CDR3 size: 14 residues. Germline V gene lookup returns CDR1 LNHDA and CDR2 SQIVND (reference sequence). The CDR3 loop reads CASSRVLPTLEQYF. For the CDR3, the DNA is TGTGCCAGTAGTAGAGTACTCCCCACTCTCGAGCAGTACTTC.

The chain joins TRBV6-5 to TRBJ1-2; D is uncertain. CDR3 length: 15 residues. Looked up from germline, CDR1 is MNHEY and CDR2 is SVGAGI. Trimming removed 0 bases at V and 3 bases at J, with 11 bases between. Here the CDR3 DNA reads TGTGCCAGCAGTTACTCGGTGGGAGGGTACTATGGCTACACCTTC. It yields the protein CASSYSVGGYYGYTF.

This clone appeared a few times. The rearrangement uses TRBV7-2 and TRBJ1-2, with D unclear. The CDR3 consists of 14 residues. Trimming cost V 2 bases and J 4 bases, with 11 bases left between them. Looked up from germline, CDR1 is SGHTA and CDR2 is FQGNSA. CDR3 amino acids: CASSLTPGIYGYTF. In nucleotides, the CDR3 is TGTGCCAGCAGCTTAACCCCAGGAATCTATGGCTACACCTTC.

There are a few counts of this clone. The gene calls are TRBV7-2 and TRBJ2-1; 11 positions match TRBD2. The germline V gene encodes CDR1 SGHTA and CDR2 FQGNSA. V was pared by 2 bases and J by 4 bases, with 7 bases of the junction left unmatched. The CDR3 has 17 residues. In DNA, the CDR3 is TGTGCCAGCAGCTTACGGCCTAGCGGGGGGACTTACAATGAGCAGTTCTTC. Protein sequence: CASSLRPSGGTYNEQFF.